The 23 T cell receptor beta chains listed next were all sequenced from one sample in a study of blood T cell repertoires in COVID-19. Sequenced by immunoSEQ multiplex PCR; TCRdb stores in-frame clones only, minus some. Altogether around 130,000 clones are present, about 90% being singletons, with the ten largest covering approximately 10%. Specimen: peripheral blood. These receptors came from a woman aged 80 or over with acute or convalescent COVID-19.

This chain connects TRBV10-3 to TRBJ2-7; D unclear. V was clipped by 3 bases and J by 0 bases, with 18 bases between them. Looked up from germline, CDR1 is ENHRY and CDR2 is SYGVKD. The CDR3 totals 17 residues. This CDR3 is CAISDRPRSPSSYEQYF. As DNA, the CDR3 is TGTGCCATCAGTGATCGGCCCAGGTCGCCAAGCTCCTACGAGCAGTACTTC.

The rearrangement joins TRBV5-4 to TRBJ2-5, with D possibly matching TRBD2 (6 bases). This CDR3 region has 15 residues. CDR1 and CDR2 from the germline V gene are SGHNT and YYREEE (reference sequence). The V end lost 3 bases, the J end lost 2 bases, and 14 bases lay between the germline ends. CDR3 in DNA: TGTGCCAGCAGCTCGGTAGGGGACTTTCAAGAGACCCAGTACTTC. Its translation is CASSSVGDFQETQYF.

The V and J genes are TRBV5-1 and TRBJ1-4; 7 nucleotides agree with TRBD1. The trim removed 0 bases at V and 8 bases at J, leaving 7 bases unmatched. Looked up from germline, CDR1 is SGHRS and CDR2 is YFSETQ. CDR3 length: 15 amino acids. This CDR3 reads CASSLGQGATEKLFF. Written as DNA, the CDR3 is TGCGCCAGCAGCTTGGGACAGGGTGCTACGGAAAAACTGTTTTTT.

This chain connects TRBV19 to TRBJ1-1; D unresolved. The CDR3 is 13 residues long. V lost 3 bases and J 1 base, leaving 6 bases between the germline ends. The germline V gene encodes CDR1 LNHDA and CDR2 SQIVND (reference sequence). DNA of the CDR3: TGTGCCAGTAGTATTCTAGGGAACACTGAAGCTTTCTTT. Protein product: CASSILGNTEAFF.

V and J are TRBV20-1 and TRBJ2-2, with 8 bases aligning to TRBD1. CDR3 size: 15 residues. Germline V gene sequence: CDR1 DFQATT, CDR2 SNEGSKA (reference sequence). The J segment lost 1 base and the V segment lost 3 bases, leaving 4 bases of the junction unmatched. Here the CDR3 reads CSASDRGRNTGELFF. As DNA, the CDR3 is TGCAGTGCTAGTGACAGGGGACGGAACACCGGGGAGCTGTTTTTT.

This sequence joins TRBV5-1 and TRBJ2-5, with D perhaps matching TRBD1 (6 bases). V was shortened by 0 bases and J by 5 bases, with 14 bases between the two germline ends. Germline V gene lookup returns CDR1 SGHRS and CDR2 YFSETQ. This CDR3 has 15 residues. CDR3 DNA sequence: TGCGCCAGCAGCTTGGCGAAGGGGGTGGGTGAGACCCAGTACTTC. Protein: CASSLAKGVGETQYF.

The chain joins TRBV12-3 or TRBV12-4 to TRBJ1-2; 8 positions agree with TRBD1. V was pared by 6 bases and J by 6 bases, with 6 bases of the junction left unmatched. This CDR3 is built from 13 residues. The CDR3 DNA is TGTGCCAGCAGAGCGGACAGGGTCCATGGCTACACCTTC. It specifies CASRADRVHGYTF.

The chain employs TRBV28 and TRBJ2-7, with 8 nucleotides matching TRBD1. J lost 7 bases, V lost 2 bases, and 7 bases had no gene match. This CDR3 has 14 residues. Germline assignment: CDR1 MDHEN and CDR2 SYDVKM. DNA of the CDR3: TGTGCCAGCAGTTTAACGCAGGGGGCGGGGGAGCAGTACTTC. Its protein is CASSLTQGAGEQYF. Based on the CDR3 plus reference TRBV28 and TRBJ2-7, the full variable domain is DVKVTQSSRYLVKRTGEKVFLECVQDMDHENMFWYRQDPGLGLRLIYFSYDVKMKEKGDIPEGYSVSREKKERFSLILESASTNQTSMYLCASSLTQGAGEQYFGPGTRLTVT.

V is TRBV2 and J is TRBJ1-2; TRBD1 might be the D (5 bases). Germline-derived CDR1 and CDR2 are SNHLY and FYNNEI. Trimming removed 1 base from V and 3 bases from J, with 9 bases in between. The CDR3 contains 14 residues. CDR3 region: CASSEERGYYGYTF. CDR3 bases: TGTGCCAGCAGTGAAGAACGGGGGTACTATGGCTACACCTTC.

This clone came up once. V and J are TRBV5-1 and TRBJ1-4; a weak D match, TRBD1 (5 bases). Trimming stripped 4 bases from V and 3 bases from J, with 10 bases between. This CDR3 comprises 14 residues. The V gene's germline CDR1 is SGHRS and CDR2 YFSETQ. CDR3 amino acids: CASSPRQSNEKLFF. Written as DNA, the CDR3 is TGCGCCAGCAGCCCCCGACAGTCTAATGAAAAACTGTTTTTT.

The chain links TRBV28 to TRBJ2-7; tentatively, D is TRBD1 (6 bases). Germline V gene lookup returns CDR1 MDHEN and CDR2 SYDVKM. The CDR3 consists of 15 residues. Trimming removed 1 base from V and 1 base from J, with 11 bases in between. Here the CDR3 reads CASSLSRDISYEQYF. CDR3 coding DNA: TGTGCCAGCAGTTTATCCCGGGACATATCCTACGAGCAGTACTTC.

The chain links TRBV18 to TRBJ1-4; TRBD1 might be the D (6 bases). The CDR3 covers 18 residues. CDR1 and CDR2 from the germline V gene are KGHSH and LQKENI. V was trimmed by 4 bases and J by 0 bases, leaving 18 bases between them. The CDR3 nucleotides are TGTGCCAGCTCACGCAACCGGATTGGACAGTCAACTAATGAAAAACTGTTTTTT. Protein product: CASSRNRIGQSTNEKLFF.

The V gene is TRBV5-1, the J gene TRBJ1-2; 8 bases map to TRBD1. CDR3 length equals 15 residues. After removal of 0 bases from V and 7 bases from J, the junction contained 8 bases not matched to a gene. From germline, CDR1 is SGHRS and CDR2 YFSETQ. The CDR3 DNA follows: TGCGCCAGCAGCTTGGAGGCAGGGGGCAGTACTGGCTACACCTTC. Encoded protein: CASSLEAGGSTGYTF.

The rearrangement uses TRBV5-4 and TRBJ2-3; 7 bases are shared with TRBD2. Germline V gene data show CDR1 as SGHNT and CDR2 as YYREEE (reference sequence). The CDR3 has 16 residues. Trimming took 4 bases from V and 1 from J; bases not matched to a gene: 9. The CDR3 here is CASSRRVAGGTDTQYF. In nucleotides, the CDR3 is TGTGCCAGCAGCCGTCGGGTAGCGGGTGGCACAGATACGCAGTATTTT.

The chain recombines TRBV10-3 with TRBJ1-4, with TRBD1 as a possible D gene (5 bases). The V gene's germline CDR1 is ENHRY and CDR2 SYGVKD. The V end lost 0 bases, the J end lost 5 bases, and 10 bases lay between the germline ends. This CDR3 spans 15 amino acids. CDR3: CAISESVAGNEKLFF. As DNA, the CDR3 is TGTGCCATCAGTGAGTCGGTTGCAGGGAATGAAAAACTGTTTTTT.

The CDR3 nucleotides read TGCGCCAGCAGCTTGCAGACTAGCGGGGGGGCGTCCTACGAGCAGTACTTC. Amino acid sequence: CASSLQTSGGASYEQYF. V gene TRBV5-1 combines with J gene TRBJ2-7; TRBD2 aligns across 14 bases. J lost 1 base, V lost 1 base, and 4 bases had no gene match. Germline CDR1 reads SGHRS; CDR2 reads YFSETQ. The CDR3 is 17 amino acids.

About this clone itself: This may be a read error: a much more frequent sequence differs by one nucleotide. This sample also contains other DNA sequences that code for the same CDR3. The chain is built from TRBV4-1 and TRBJ1-6; D might be TRBD1 (5 bases). Germline-derived CDR1 and CDR2 are MGHRA and YSYEKL. V was trimmed by 2 bases and J by 7 bases, leaving 9 bases between them. The CDR3 totals 14 residues. Written as DNA, the CDR3 is TGCGCCAGCAGCCAACGGGGGAAGAATTCACCCCTCCACTTT. Protein: CASSQRGKNSPLHF.

The chain couples TRBV29-1 to TRBJ2-1; 7 bases map to TRBD1. Trimming cost V 5 bases and J 7 bases; bases outside gene matches: 11. CDR1 is SQVTM, CDR2 ANQGSEA, per germline. This CDR3 comprises 14 residues. CDR3 residues: CSVPHPGQTNEQFF. In DNA, the CDR3 is TGCAGCGTTCCACATCCGGGACAGACGAATGAGCAGTTCTTC.

A note on this clone: The sample has other DNA sequences that encode this CDR3 too. The chain has TRBV29-1 and TRBJ1-1; 9 bases agree with TRBD1. The CDR3 is made up of 12 amino acids. CDR1 is SQVTM and CDR2 is ANQGSEA in the germline V gene. V gave up 6 bases and J gave up 2 bases; unmatched junction bases: 1. This CDR3 reads CSVGQGNTEAFF. CDR3 nucleotide sequence: TGCAGCGTGGGACAGGGAAACACTGAAGCTTTCTTT. The full variable domain, rest sourced from reference TRBV29-1 and TRBJ1-1, is SAVISQKPSRDICQRGTSLTIQCQVDSQVTMMFWYRQQPGQSLTLIATANQGSEATYESGFVIDKFPISRPNLTFSTLTVSNMSPEDSSIYLCSVGQGNTEAFFGQGTRLTVV.

The chain joins TRBV5-1 to TRBJ1-2; a weak D match, TRBD1 (5 bases). This CDR3 spans 14 amino acids. Germline V gives CDR1 SGHRS, CDR2 YFSETQ. V lost 0 bases and J lost 4, with 10 bases in between. DNA for the CDR3: TGCGCCAGCAGCTTGGGGGGCGCCGGCTATGGCTACACCTTC. This encodes CASSLGGAGYGYTF.

This sequence joins TRBV5-1 and TRBJ1-2; the match to TRBD1 covers 7 bases. The J segment lost 6 bases and the V segment lost 4 bases, leaving 6 bases of the junction unmatched. Looked up from germline, CDR1 is SGHRS and CDR2 is YFSETQ. This CDR3 spans 13 amino acids. CDR3 region: CASSTQGGDGYTF. DNA for the CDR3: TGCGCCAGCAGCACGCAGGGGGGCGATGGCTACACCTTC.

The chain employs TRBV6-5 and TRBJ1-3; 7 bases map to TRBD1. The CDR3 has 16 residues. CDR1 is MNHEY and CDR2 is SVGAGI in the germline V gene. V gave up 2 bases and J gave up 4 bases; unmatched junction bases: 8. Here the CDR3 reads CASSYAMTGKGNTIYF. CDR3 DNA: TGTGCCAGCAGTTACGCAATGACAGGGAAGGGAAACACCATATATTTT.

In this sample, this clone turned up once. This sequence joins TRBV5-1 and TRBJ1-1; 9 nucleotides agree with TRBD1. The junction had 8 bases not matched to a gene; V was cut back by 3 bases and J by 11 bases. The CDR3 consists of 13 residues. The germline V gene encodes CDR1 SGHRS and CDR2 YFSETQ. For the CDR3, the DNA is TGCGCCAGCAGCTCAACTACAGGGGGCCACGCTTTCTTT. Translation: CASSSTTGGHAFF.